This passage covers 8 T cell receptor beta chains from one sample sequenced in a study of OX40 agonist ivuxolimab in advanced cancers. Library prep was done by the immunoSEQ multiplex PCR assay. As stored in TCRdb, this immuneACCESS dataset retains in-frame rearrangements with V and J assigned. A fraction of the clones does not appear; measured against another copy, unresolved V genes explain less than half of the discrepancy, and the remainder lacks a known reason. Here the sample has roughly 70,000 clones; less than 90% occur a single time. The ten most abundant clones make up under 0.75% of the sample. Source: CD4+ or CD8+ T cells sorted from blood, taken in a trial of the OX40 agonist ivuxolimab. These TCRs come from an adult with an advanced solid tumor such as melanoma, head and neck, liver or kidney cancer.

V usage is TRBV18 and J usage is TRBJ2-7; 9 bases are a match to TRBD1. The CDR3 length is 15 residues. The trim removed 6 bases at V and 1 base at J, leaving 7 bases unmatched. Germline V gene sequence: CDR1 KGHSH, CDR2 LQKENI. The CDR3: CASSPTGGLSYEQYF. The CDR3 DNA reads as TGTGCCAGCTCGCCAACAGGGGGCCTTTCCTACGAGCAGTACTTC.

CDR3: CASSPKQLVTQYF. The CDR3, as DNA: TGTGCCAGCAGTCCCAAACAATTAGTAACCCAGTACTTC. The genes are TRBV6-1 and TRBJ2-5; D uncertain. V was shortened by 5 bases and J by 8 bases, with 15 bases between the two germline ends. The germline V gene encodes CDR1 MNHNS and CDR2 SASEGT. CDR3 length: 13 amino acids.

In this sample, this clone turned up a few times. The rearrangement links TRBV7-9 to TRBJ2-7; D call uncertain. From germline, CDR1 is SEHNR and CDR2 FQNEAQ (reference sequence). Deletions cut 3 bases from V and 3 bases from J, with 6 bases between. The CDR3 contains 12 residues. The CDR3 reads CASSFQNYEQYF. The DNA for the CDR3 is TGTGCCAGCAGCTTTCAAAACTACGAGCAGTACTTC. Together with reference TRBV7-9 and TRBJ2-7, the CDR3 gives the full variable domain: DTGVSQNPRHKITKRGQNVTFRCDPISEHNRLYWYRQTLGQGPEFLTYFQNEAQLEKSRLLSDRFSAERPKGSFSTLEIQRTEQGDSAMYLCASSFQNYEQYFGPGTRLTVT.

V usage is TRBV5-1 and J usage is TRBJ2-1; 15 nucleotides line up with TRBD2. In germline, CDR1 is SGHRS, CDR2 YFSETQ. The CDR3 consists of 15 residues. The trim removed 0 bases at V and 11 bases at J, leaving 3 bases unmatched. CDR3 nucleotide sequence: TGCGCCAGCAGCTTGGATGGACTAGCGGGAGGGCAGCAGTTCTTC. Its protein is CASSLDGLAGGQQFF.

V and J are TRBV28 and TRBJ1-1; D not certain. Trimming shortened V by 6 bases and J by 1 base, and 15 bases separated the two germline ends. The germline V gene has CDR1 MDHEN and CDR2 SYDVKM. The CDR3 has 15 amino acids. CDR3 loop: CASRVSRTGNTEAFF. CDR3 nucleotides: TGTGCCAGCAGGGTGAGTCGGACGGGGAACACTGAAGCTTTCTTT.

The rearrangement joins TRBV5-1 to TRBJ2-7; possible D gene TRBD2, 5 bases. From germline, CDR1 is SGHRS and CDR2 YFSETQ. The CDR3 is 14 amino acids. The V end lost 3 bases, the J end lost 4 bases, and 14 bases lay between the germline ends. CDR3 protein: CASSSRPEGYEQYF. CDR3 nucleotides: TGCGCCAGCAGCTCGCGGCCCGAGGGATACGAGCAGTACTTC.

The J gene is TRBJ2-7, the V gene TRBV2; D remains ambiguous. Trimming removed 4 bases from V and 12 bases from J, with 19 bases in between. In germline, CDR1 is SNHLY, CDR2 FYNNEI. This CDR3 comprises 13 residues. The CDR3 region has the DNA TGTGCCAGCAGTGGGCCCGGGTTTGATTCGGCGTACTTC. Protein: CASSGPGFDSAYF.

The chain has TRBV6-6 and TRBJ1-4; D gene uncertain. The CDR3 extends over 15 amino acids. Germline CDR1 and CDR2: MNHNY and SVGAGI (reference sequence). The V end was cut by 1 base, the J end by 8 bases, with 14 bases between. In nucleotides, the CDR3 is TGTGCCAGCAGTTACTTTCCTCTCCAAGGGGAAAAACTGTTTTTT. Its protein is CASSYFPLQGEKLFF.